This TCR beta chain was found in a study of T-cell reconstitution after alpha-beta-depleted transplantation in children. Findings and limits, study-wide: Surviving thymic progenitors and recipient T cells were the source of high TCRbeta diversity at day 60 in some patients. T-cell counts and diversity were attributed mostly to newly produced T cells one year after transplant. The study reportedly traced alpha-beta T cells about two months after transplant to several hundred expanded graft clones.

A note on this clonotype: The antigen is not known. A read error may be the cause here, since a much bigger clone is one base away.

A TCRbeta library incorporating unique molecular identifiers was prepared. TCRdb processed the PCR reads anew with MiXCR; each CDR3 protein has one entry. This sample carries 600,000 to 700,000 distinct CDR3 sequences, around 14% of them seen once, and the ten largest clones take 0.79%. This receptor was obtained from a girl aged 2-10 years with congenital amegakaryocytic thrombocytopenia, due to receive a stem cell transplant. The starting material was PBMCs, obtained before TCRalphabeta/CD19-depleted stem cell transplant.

In nucleotides, the CDR3 is TGCAGCGTTGATACACCAGCGGGAGCGCAAGAGACCCAGTGCTTC. Amino acid sequence: CSVDTPAGAQETQCF. This chain joins TRBV29-1 and TRBJ2-5; the match to TRBD2 covers 8 bases. This CDR3 comprises 15 residues. Germline lookup yields CDR1 SQVTM and CDR2 ANQGSEA.